This TCR beta chain was obtained from a study of blood T cell repertoires in COVID-19. Background on the study: The cDNA or gDNA used as material had been derived from T cells, B-cell-depleted T cells, or PBMCs.

Authors' processing steps: Estimated nucleated cell counts came from reference gene primer amplification. The table came from immunoSEQ multiplex PCR; TCRdb's copy has only in-frame clones and leaves some out. That table furnishes V, J and clone size, whereas the DNA furnished D and trimming. The data hold about 180,000 clones, with roughly 88% observed a single time. Cohorts were determined from participant-reported clinical history. Cohort 3 recovered donors had two negative PCRs, clearance, or symptom resolution. This CDR3 has 16 amino acids. Trimming took 0 bases from V and 4 from J, leaving 13 bases between them. The germline V gene encodes CDR1 SGHAT and CDR2 FQNNGV.

The source material was PBMCs or T cells enriched from blood (not recorded which). The receptor was isolated from a woman aged 18-35 years who had recovered from COVID-19. The chain combines TRBV11-2 with TRBJ2-1; no definite D call. CDR3 amino acids: CASSLDLQMIYNEQFF. CDR3 in DNA: TGTGCCAGCAGCTTAGATCTTCAGATGATATACAATGAGCAGTTCTTC.